This T cell receptor (beta chain) was documented in a study of blood T cell repertoires in COVID-19. Here immunoSEQ multiplex PCR was the method, and the copy in TCRdb shows in-frame clones only, minus some. Among fewer than 450,000 clones, 88% were seen once, and the ten largest hold 1.2%. Trimming pared 0 bases from V and 4 bases from J, leaving 24 bases between. Germline V gives CDR1 SGHVS, CDR2 FNYEAQ. This CDR3 is built from 19 residues. Study members were between 18 and 89 years old and lived in some 22 US regions. Cohort 3 recovery required two negative PCRs, clearance, or symptom resolution. Source material: PBMCs or T cells enriched from blood (not recorded which). The TCR comes from a young woman who had recovered from COVID-19. The chain employs TRBV7-6 and TRBJ1-2; D is uncertain. The CDR3 DNA is TGTGCCAGCAGCTTAGCGCGGGGAGGGAAAGAATTTTCGGGCTATGGCTACACCTTC. Its protein product is CASSLARGGKEFSGYGYTF.